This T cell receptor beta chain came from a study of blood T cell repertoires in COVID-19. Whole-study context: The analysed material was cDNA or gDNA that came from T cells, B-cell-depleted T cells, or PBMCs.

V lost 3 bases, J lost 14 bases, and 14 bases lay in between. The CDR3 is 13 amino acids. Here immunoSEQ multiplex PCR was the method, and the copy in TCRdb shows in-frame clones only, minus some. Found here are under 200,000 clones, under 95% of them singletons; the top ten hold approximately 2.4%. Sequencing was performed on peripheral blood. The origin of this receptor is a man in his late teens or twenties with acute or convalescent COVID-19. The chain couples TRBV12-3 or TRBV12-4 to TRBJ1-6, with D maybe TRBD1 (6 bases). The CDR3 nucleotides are TGTGCCAGCAGTTTCCCCGGGACAACAACCCTCCACTTT. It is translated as CASSFPGTTTLHF.